The 28 T cell receptor beta chains below all came from one sample that was sequenced in a study of CD4 T cells in relation to SARS-CoV-2 and coronaviruses. Generated by immunoSEQ multiplex PCR, the TCRdb table keeps only in-frame clones and is missing some. The sample yields approximately 43,000 clones, approximately 80% seen once. For these TCRs, the target antigens are not known. Sequenced: naive CD4+ T cells from PBMCs, cultured in vitro. This sample's subset: naive CD4+ T cells isolated by negative enrichment. Receptors were obtained from an adult with COVID-19.

The V gene is TRBV4-1, the J gene TRBJ2-2; D is unclear. V dropped 0 bases and J dropped 6 bases, with 8 bases sitting between them. From germline, CDR1 is MGHRA and CDR2 YSYEKL. CDR3 length equals 14 residues. The CDR3 is CASSQDLGSGELFF. CDR3 nucleotides: TGCGCCAGCAGCCAAGATTTAGGGTCCGGGGAGCTGTTTTTT.

The rearrangement uses TRBV5-1 and TRBJ2-3; no reliable D call. Germline CDR1 is SGHRS and CDR2 is YFSETQ. CDR3 length: 14 amino acids. The V gene lost 5 bases and the J gene lost 0 bases, with 10 bases spanning the gap. In DNA form, the CDR3 reads TGCGCCAGCAGACTTTCTCTAAGCACAGATACGCAGTATTTT. This encodes CASRLSLSTDTQYF.

The chain joins TRBV24-1 to TRBJ2-7; 10 bases line up with TRBD2. Losses at the gene ends were 0 bases for V and 3 bases for J; bases not matched to a gene: 13. From germline, CDR1 is KGHDR and CDR2 SFDVKD. The CDR3 has 19 residues. CDR3 loop: CATSDLRLASGSNYYEQYF. The DNA of the CDR3 is TGTGCCACCAGTGATTTGAGGCTGGCTAGCGGGAGTAATTACTACGAGCAGTACTTC.

This clone was counted between two and nine times. The CDR3 DNA is TGTGCCAGCTCTGACACCCGACGTAACGAGCAGTACTTC. It encodes CASSDTRRNEQYF. The genes are TRBV18 and TRBJ2-7, with D hard to call. CDR1 is KGHSH and CDR2 is LQKENI in the germline V gene. With 6 bases removed from V and 5 bases from J, the gap between germline ends came to 14 bases. The CDR3 sequence is 13 residues long.

V usage is TRBV6-5 and J usage is TRBJ1-2; possibly TRBD1 for D (5 bases). Germline lookup yields CDR1 MNHEY and CDR2 SVGAGI. The CDR3 runs to 15 residues. Deletions cut 5 bases from V and 2 bases from J, with 15 bases between. This chain's CDR3 is CASSKWQGLNYGYTF. CDR3 DNA sequence: TGTGCCAGCAGTAAGTGGCAGGGCCTCAACTATGGCTACACCTTC.

This clone came up once. V gene TRBV7-9 combines with J gene TRBJ2-1; D not certain. This CDR3 region has 15 residues. The V and J ends lost 2 bases and 7 bases respectively, with 15 bases between them. The germline CDR1 and CDR2 sequences are SEHNR and FQNEAQ (reference sequence). The CDR3 sequence: CASSLSSDVGNEQFF. The CDR3 bases are TGTGCCAGCAGCTTATCCAGCGACGTCGGGAATGAGCAGTTCTTC.

The chain has TRBV28 and TRBJ1-5, with unresolved D. Germline V gives CDR1 MDHEN, CDR2 SYDVKM. The CDR3 has 10 amino acids. Deletions cut 10 bases from V and 1 base from J, with 2 bases between. This CDR3 reads CATSNQPQHF. In DNA, the CDR3 is TGTGCCACCAGCAATCAGCCCCAGCATTTT.

This chain uses TRBV7-3 with TRBJ2-5, with 10 bases aligning to TRBD1. The CDR3 covers 15 residues. The J segment lost 4 bases and the V segment lost 5 bases, leaving 7 bases of the junction unmatched. Germline V lookup: CDR1 SGHTA, CDR2 FQGTGA. CDR3 nucleotide sequence: TGTGCCAGCAGCGCTGGGACAGGGGTCGTAGAGACCCAGTACTTC. Protein: CASSAGTGVVETQYF. The variable domain in full, completed from reference TRBV7-3 and TRBJ2-5, reads GAGVSQTPSNKVTEKGKYVELRCDPISGHTALYWYRQSLGQGPEFLIYFQGTGAADDSGLPNDRFFAVRPEGSVSTLKIQRTERGDSAVYLCASSAGTGVVETQYFGPGTRLLVL.

The chain recombines TRBV6-5 with TRBJ1-2; D might be TRBD1 (5 bases). V lost 4 bases and J 4 bases, leaving 10 bases between the germline ends. Germline V gene data show CDR1 as MNHEY and CDR2 as SVGAGI. The CDR3 is 13 amino acids. CDR3 DNA: TGTGCCAGCAGTTCAGGGTTCTTCTATGGCTACACCTTC. Translated: CASSSGFFYGYTF.

The V and J genes are TRBV11-1 and TRBJ2-1; D not resolved. The CDR3 has 14 amino acids. V was pared by 1 base and J by 2 bases, with 6 bases between. Per germline, CDR1 SGHAT and CDR2 FQDESV (reference sequence). CDR3: CASSLEGPYNEQFF. CDR3 coding DNA: TGTGCCAGCAGCTTAGAGGGCCCCTACAATGAGCAGTTCTTC.

This sequence joins TRBV7-8 and TRBJ2-7; 10 bases line up with TRBD2. This CDR3 spans 14 amino acids. Trimming cost V 2 bases and J 3 bases; bases outside gene matches: 1. Germline assignment: CDR1 SGHVS and CDR2 FQNEAQ. CDR3 nucleotides: TGTGCCAGCAGCTTACTAGCGGGGGACTACGAGCAGTACTTC. Its translation: CASSLLAGDYEQYF.

The rearrangement joins TRBV10-3 to TRBJ2-6; D may match TRBD1 or TRBD2 (6 bases each). This CDR3 spans 15 amino acids. V was shortened by 10 bases and J by 3 bases, with 16 bases between the two germline ends. Germline V gene data show CDR1 as ENHRY and CDR2 as SYGVKD. This CDR3 reads CATNPGDIGANVLTF. CDR3 sequence (DNA): TGTGCCACCAATCCGGGGGACATTGGGGCCAACGTCCTGACTTTC.

The chain employs TRBV14 and TRBJ2-5; no clear D gene. V was clipped by 4 bases and J by 2 bases, with 14 bases between them. The CDR3 length is 15 residues. Germline values: CDR1 SGHDN, CDR2 FVKESK. The CDR3 here is CASSRRLATQETQYF. As DNA, the CDR3 is TGTGCCAGCAGCCGTCGACTGGCCACACAAGAGACCCAGTACTTC.

This clone appeared a few times. V is TRBV12-3 or TRBV12-4 and J is TRBJ1-1; D is unresolved. The CDR3 has 13 residues. Trimming took 6 bases from V and 1 from J, leaving 9 bases between them. For the CDR3, the DNA is TGTGCCAGCAGCCCACAGAGGAACACTGAAGCTTTCTTT. Protein sequence: CASSPQRNTEAFF.

The rearrangement links TRBV2 to TRBJ2-1; 8 nucleotides agree with TRBD1. The V gene's germline CDR1 is SNHLY and CDR2 FYNNEI. The CDR3 consists of 15 residues. Losses at the gene ends were 7 bases for V and 8 bases for J; bases not matched to a gene: 13. In DNA, the CDR3 is TGTGCCAGCAACCCACGGACAGGGCGAGATCATGAGCAGTTCTTC. Translation gives CASNPRTGRDHEQFF.

V and J are TRBV6-6 and TRBJ1-5; D uncertain. V shed 5 bases and J shed 5 bases, with 22 bases lying between them. This CDR3 contains 17 residues. Germline V gene data show CDR1 as MNHNY and CDR2 as SVGAGI (reference sequence). For the CDR3, the DNA is TGTGCCAGCAGTCAAAGGTTTAGGGATCTCTATGATCAGCCCCAGCATTTT. This gives the protein CASSQRFRDLYDQPQHF.

The chain combines TRBV11-2 with TRBJ2-1, with 15 bases that match TRBD2. The ends lost 1 base at V and 9 bases at J; junction bases unmatched: 1. Germline assignment: CDR1 SGHAT and CDR2 FQNNGV. The length of the CDR3 is 15 residues. In DNA form, the CDR3 reads TGTGCCAGCAGCTTAGGGGGACTAGCGGGAGGTGAGCAGTTCTTC. This codes for CASSLGGLAGGEQFF.

J is TRBJ2-7 and V is TRBV27, with TRBD1 identical over 7 bases. Germline CDR1 MNHEY, CDR2 SMNVEV (reference sequence). V trimming: 9 bases; J trimming: 0 bases; junction bases outside the gene matches: 5. The CDR3 consists of 13 residues. CDR3 nucleotides: TGTGCCAGAGAAAGGGACAGCTCCTACGAGCAGTACTTC. Translation gives CARERDSSYEQYF.

The chain is built from TRBV7-2 and TRBJ1-2; TRBD1 aligns across 9 bases. V lost 5 bases to trimming and J lost 3 bases; unmatched junction nucleotides: 4. The CDR3 is made up of 14 amino acids. Germline-derived CDR1 and CDR2 are SGHTA and FQGNSA. The chain's CDR3 is CASSTGQGDYGYTF. The CDR3 nucleotides read TGTGCCAGCAGCACGGGACAGGGTGACTATGGCTACACCTTC.

V usage is TRBV5-1 and J usage is TRBJ2-5; 7 positions agree with TRBD1. The CDR3 contains 16 residues. Germline CDR1 and CDR2: SGHRS and YFSETQ. V trimming: 3 bases; J trimming: 5 bases; junction bases outside the gene matches: 13. CDR3 sequence (DNA): TGCGCCAGCAGCTCCAATAAAAACAGGGGTAGGGAGACCCAGTACTTC. It encodes CASSSNKNRGRETQYF. Combining the CDR3 with reference TRBV5-1 and TRBJ2-5 gives the whole variable domain KAGVTQTPRYLIKTRGQQVTLSCSPISGHRSVSWYQQTPGQGLQFLFEYFSETQRNKGNFPGRFSGRQFSNSRSEMNVSTLELGDSALYLCASSSNKNRGRETQYFGPGTRLLVL.

The V gene is TRBV6-5, the J gene TRBJ1-2; 8 nucleotides align to TRBD1. After removal of 6 bases from V and 4 bases from J, the junction contained 10 bases not matched to a gene. Germline V gene data show CDR1 as MNHEY and CDR2 as SVGAGI. The CDR3 is 15 amino acids. The CDR3 DNA follows: TGTGCCAGCAGATACGCGGACAGGGTTCTCTATGGCTACACCTTC. Its translation is CASRYADRVLYGYTF.

This clone was observed a few times. The gene calls are TRBV3-1 (or the pseudogene TRBV3-2) and TRBJ2-7; D is ambiguous. This CDR3 spans 14 amino acids. Germline-derived CDR1 and CDR2 are LGHDT and YNNKEL (reference sequence). V was pared by 4 bases and J by 4 bases, with 14 bases between. In DNA form, the CDR3 reads TGTGCCAGCAGCCCAGCATATGGGGAATACGAGCAGTACTTC. Residues: CASSPAYGEYEQYF.

This chain uses TRBV5-1 with TRBJ2-3; D remains ambiguous. CDR1 and CDR2 from the germline V gene are SGHRS and YFSETQ. V was clipped by 5 bases and J by 2 bases, with 12 bases between them. There are 14 residues in the CDR3. The CDR3 here is CASRTQWSTDTQYF. The DNA of the CDR3 is TGCGCCAGCAGGACTCAGTGGTCCACAGATACGCAGTATTTT.

The V and J genes are TRBV2 and TRBJ2-7, with D perhaps TRBD2 (6 bases). Germline CDR1 and CDR2: SNHLY and FYNNEI. Trimming shortened V by 0 bases and J by 10 bases, and 10 bases separated the two germline ends. This CDR3 is 12 amino acids long. This chain's CDR3 is CASSEAWEDQYF. CDR3 coding DNA: TGTGCCAGCAGTGAAGCCTGGGAGGACCAGTACTTC.

The chain combines TRBV15 with TRBJ2-3, with D hard to call. The germline gives CDR1 LNHNV, CDR2 YYDKDF (reference sequence). This CDR3 has 13 residues. Trimming stripped 8 bases from V and 6 bases from J, with 15 bases between. The CDR3 DNA is TGTGCCACCGGACCGCGAGTTTTTGATACGCAGTATTTT. Its translation: CATGPRVFDTQYF.

The chain combines TRBV30 with TRBJ2-2, with a tentative D call TRBD1 (5 bases). The germline V gene has CDR1 GTSNPN and CDR2 SVGIG (reference sequence). Trimming shortened V by 7 bases and J by 7 bases, and 13 bases separated the two germline ends. The CDR3 runs 12 residues. For the CDR3, the DNA is TGTGCCTACCTTAGGGGCAGCGGGGAGCTGTTTTTT. Its protein is CAYLRGSGELFF.

The chain combines TRBV6-7 with TRBJ1-6; perhaps TRBD1 as D (5 bases). TRBV6-7 is treated as an ORF (open reading frame) with a function not yet certain. Trimming stripped 4 bases from V and 5 bases from J, with 24 bases between. The CDR3 spans 19 residues. CDR3 sequence (DNA): TGTGCCAGCAGTTGCAACCCGCGGGGCTGCGGCGCGGATAATTCACCCCTCCACTTT. It translates to CASSCNPRGCGADNSPLHF.

This chain joins TRBV4-1 and TRBJ2-3; 11 bases match TRBD2. The CDR3 totals 18 residues. After removal of 5 bases from V and 3 bases from J, the junction contained 13 bases not matched to a gene. Germline V lookup: CDR1 MGHRA, CDR2 YSYEKL. CDR3 sequence reads: CASSKRELAGVGTDTQYF. The CDR3 region has the DNA TGCGCCAGCAGCAAAAGGGAACTAGCGGGAGTGGGGACAGATACGCAGTATTTT.